The present TCR beta chain was sequenced within a study of blood T cell repertoires in COVID-19. Study at large: Samples taken during acute and convalescent COVID-19 were collected in the United States, Italy and Spain.

V gave up 2 bases and J gave up 5 bases, with 11 bases separating them. The length of the CDR3 is 14 residues. CDR1 and CDR2 from the germline V gene are SGDLS and YYNGEE. In the authors' methods: Amplification of reference gene primers was used by the study to estimate nucleated cell counts. The assay was immunoSEQ multiplex PCR, and TCRdb's table has in-frame clones only and misses some. That table supplies the V and J calls and clone size; D and trimming were determined from the DNA. The sample lists roughly 68,000 clones; 70% to 90% were seen once. Enrolled during active infection, Seattle patients were then followed longitudinally.

Material: peripheral blood. The receptor comes from a woman aged 45-65 years with COVID-19, enrolled during active disease. J is TRBJ2-1 and V is TRBV9; no clear D gene. The CDR3 here is CASSVKSVDNEQFF. CDR3 sequence (DNA): TGTGCCAGCAGCGTTAAAAGCGTAGACAATGAGCAGTTCTTC. The entire variable domain, with the rest obtained from reference TRBV9 and TRBJ2-1, is as follows: DSGVTQTPKHLITATGQRVTLRCSPRSGDLSVYWYQQSLDQGLQFLIQYYNGEERAKGNILERFSAQQFPDLHSELNLSSLELGDSALYFCASSVKSVDNEQFFGPGTRLTVL.